This passage covers 17 T cell receptor beta chains from one sample sequenced in a study of T-cell memory formation after mild COVID-19. TCRdb reprocessed the 5' RACE reads via MiXCR and lists one record per CDR3 protein. The sample lists under 300,000 distinct CDR3 sequences; 8% to 9% were seen once. The material sequenced was PBMCs or a T cell subset sorted from them (not recorded which). These receptors came from a man aged 18 to 30 who had mild COVID-19 (a few samples of this study predate the infection). Cell type and time point are not known.

The chain has TRBV6-6 and TRBJ2-5; D remains unclear. Germline V gene data show CDR1 as MNHNY and CDR2 as SVGAGI (reference sequence). This CDR3 region has 10 residues. The CDR3 DNA sequence: TGTGGGACCCGCTCAGAGACCCAGTACTTC. Encoded protein: CGTRSETQYF.

This clonotype was counted only a few times. The chain joins TRBV29-1 to TRBJ1-2, with TRBD1 matching 7 bases. Germline V gene lookup returns CDR1 SQVTM and CDR2 ANQGSEA. V lost 6 bases and J lost 4; bases outside the gene matches: 8. The CDR3 is made up of 13 amino acids. For the CDR3, the DNA is TGCAGCGTAAGGGACAGAAAAGGCTATGGCTACACCTTC. Its translation: CSVRDRKGYGYTF.

This clonotype has just a few counts. This chain connects TRBV7-3 to TRBJ2-2; TRBD1 is a possible D gene (5 bases). Trimming left V 5 bases short and J 7 bases short, with 11 bases between. This CDR3 is 13 amino acids long. The germline V gene has CDR1 SGHTA and CDR2 FQGTGA. DNA of the CDR3: TGTGCCAGCAGCCCCATGGGGCTCGGGGAGCTGTTTTTT. Amino acids: CASSPMGLGELFF.

This clonotype was seen a few times. V gene TRBV5-6 combines with J gene TRBJ2-2, with D perhaps being TRBD1 or TRBD2 (5 bases each). Trimming pared 3 bases from V and 4 bases from J, leaving 13 bases between. Per germline, CDR1 SGHDT and CDR2 YYEEEE. The CDR3 runs 15 residues. The CDR3 coding sequence is TGTGCCAGCAGCTCCCGGGACCTACGCACCGGGGAGCTGTTTTTT. Protein sequence: CASSSRDLRTGELFF.

This clonotype was counted at least ten times. V is TRBV7-8 and J is TRBJ2-1, with D uncertain. Germline lookup yields CDR1 SGHVS and CDR2 FQNEAQ. Trimming took off 0 bases at V and 8 bases at J, with 8 bases between the two ends. The CDR3 has 13 amino acids. The CDR3 sequence: CASSLASRDEQFF. The DNA for the CDR3 is TGTGCCAGCAGCTTAGCGTCAAGGGATGAGCAGTTCTTC. Looking up the rest from reference TRBV7-8 and TRBJ2-1 gives the full variable domain: GAGVSQSPRYKVAKRGQDVALRCDPISGHVSLFWYQQALGQGPEFLTYFQNEAQLDKSGLPSDRFFAERPEGSVSTLKIQRTQQEDSAVYLCASSLASRDEQFFGPGTRLTVL.

The table lists this clonotype with a few counts. The chain joins TRBV7-9 to TRBJ2-4; 7 bases line up with TRBD2. This CDR3 contains 17 residues. J gave up 0 bases and V 0 bases, and 5 bases lay outside the gene matches. Looked up from germline, CDR1 is SEHNR and CDR2 is FQNEAQ (reference sequence). CDR3 DNA: TGTGCCAGCAGCTTAGCTTCGGGAGGCCTAGCCAAAAACATTCAGTACTTC. Translating it yields CASSLASGGLAKNIQYF.

The chain employs TRBV19 and TRBJ1-2; TRBD1 is a possible D gene (6 bases). Trimming left V 6 bases short and J 8 bases short, with 16 bases between. Per the germline V gene, CDR1 is LNHDA and CDR2 is SQIVND (reference sequence). The CDR3 has 13 amino acids. The CDR3 DNA reads TGTGCCAGTAGAGAGTCGCTAGGGGGAGGCTACACCTTC. This sequence encodes CASRESLGGGYTF.

This clonotype was detected only a few times. This sequence joins TRBV6-5 and TRBJ1-2; 7 bases fit TRBD1. The CDR3 is 16 amino acids. The germline V gene has CDR1 MNHEY and CDR2 SVGAGI. V was pared by 2 bases and J by 2 bases, with 8 bases of the junction left unmatched. This chain's CDR3 is CASSYGTLGQNYGYTF. For the CDR3, the DNA is TGTGCCAGCAGTTACGGGACGTTGGGACAGAACTATGGCTACACCTTC.

This clonotype was seen a handful of times. V usage is TRBV5-6 and J usage is TRBJ2-1; possible D gene TRBD2, 7 bases. Between the trimmed V and J ends, which lost 5 bases and 3 bases, there was a span of 15 bases. The germline V gene has CDR1 SGHDT and CDR2 YYEEEE. CDR3 size: 15 residues. CDR3 bases: TGTGCCAGCAGGTTTTGGCGGGGGCGCTACAATGAGCAGTTCTTC. Protein: CASRFWRGRYNEQFF.

This chain links TRBV12-3 or TRBV12-4 with TRBJ1-1; D might be TRBD1 (6 bases). V was shortened by 6 bases and J by 4 bases, with 21 bases between the two germline ends. This CDR3 comprises 16 residues. The CDR3 protein is CASSLGDTDRPTEAFF. CDR3 sequence (DNA): TGTGCCAGCAGCCTGGGGGACACAGATCGGCCCACTGAAGCTTTCTTT.

This clonotype was found many times. The chain recombines TRBV7-6 with TRBJ1-4, with 8 nucleotides matching TRBD1. The CDR3 runs to 16 residues. Germline-derived CDR1 and CDR2 are SGHVS and FNYEAQ. Trimming at V came to 5 bases and at J to 8 bases, leaving 13 bases not matched to a gene. This CDR3 reads CASSPSQGASQEKLFF. CDR3 coding DNA: TGTGCCAGCAGCCCGTCGCAGGGGGCTTCGCAGGAAAAACTGTTTTTT.

V usage is TRBV2 and J usage is TRBJ2-7; 8 nucleotides agree with TRBD1. CDR1 is SNHLY and CDR2 is FYNNEI in the germline V gene. V dropped 4 bases and J dropped 2; count of bases not matched to a gene: 4. The CDR3 runs to 14 residues. This CDR3 reads CASSGDRFPYEQYF. In DNA, the CDR3 is TGTGCCAGCAGTGGGGACAGGTTCCCCTACGAGCAGTACTTC. Full variable domain (missing parts from reference TRBV2 and TRBJ2-7): EPEVTQTPSHQVTQMGQEVILRCVPISNHLYFYWYRQILGQKVEFLVSFYNNEISEKSEIFDDQFSVERPDGSNFTLKIRSTKLEDSAMYFCASSGDRFPYEQYFGPGTRLTVT.

The table lists this clonotype with a few counts. The gene calls are TRBV4-3 and TRBJ2-4; possibly TRBD2 for D (5 bases). Trimming pared 0 bases from V and 8 bases from J, leaving 14 bases between. Germline lookup yields CDR1 LGHNA and CDR2 YSLEER. This CDR3 is 15 amino acids long. The CDR3 here is CASSQDTTVRDIQYF. As DNA, the CDR3 is TGCGCCAGCAGCCAAGATACCACGGTGAGGGACATTCAGTACTTC.

The genes are TRBV12-3 or TRBV12-4 and TRBJ1-5, with TRBD1 matching 10 bases. V dropped 6 bases and J dropped 5; count of bases not matched to a gene: 7. CDR3 length: 15 residues. The CDR3 DNA sequence: TGTGCCAGCAGCACGGGACAGGGGCTATATCAGCCCCAGCATTTT. Translation gives CASSTGQGLYQPQHF.

The rearrangement joins TRBV6-1 to TRBJ2-2; D may be TRBD1 or TRBD2 (5 bases each). The V end lost 8 bases, the J end lost 3 bases, and 13 bases lay between the germline ends. Germline-derived CDR1 and CDR2 are MNHNS and SASEGT. This CDR3 spans 14 amino acids. CDR3 sequence reads: CASVRQGDTGELFF. The CDR3 nucleotides read TGTGCCAGCGTCCGTCAGGGAGACACCGGGGAGCTGTTTTTT.

The V and J genes are TRBV2 and TRBJ2-1; 9 bases align to TRBD2. The CDR3 is 14 amino acids. J lost 7 bases, V lost 7 bases, and 8 bases had no gene match. Looked up from germline, CDR1 is SNHLY and CDR2 is FYNNEI. DNA of the CDR3: TGTGCCAGCATAGCGGGAGTTCAATGGAATGAGCAGTTCTTC. Protein: CASIAGVQWNEQFF.

The rearrangement uses TRBV6-5 and TRBJ1-2, with a possible D match to TRBD1 (5 bases). The germline V gene encodes CDR1 MNHEY and CDR2 SVGAGI. V dropped 0 bases and J dropped 4 bases, with 9 bases sitting between them. The CDR3 consists of 14 residues. The DNA for the CDR3 is TGTGCCAGCAGTTACTCGGCACAGGCCTATGGCTACACCTTC. Its protein product is CASSYSAQAYGYTF.